These 22 T cell receptor beta chains share one sample of origin, sequenced in a study of beta chain features in type 1 diabetes. Since all of the isolated RNA was reverse transcribed, expressed TCRB transcripts were what got sequenced. Repertoires were generated with immunoSEQ multiplex PCR, while TCRdb's copy carries only in-frame clones and drops some. The data contain under 400,000 clones, about 18% of them singletons. Sequencing was done on a sample of naive CD4+ T cells from blood. Receptors were obtained from a woman aged 18-29 years in good health.

The table lists this clone with a few counts. The V and J genes are TRBV7-8 and TRBJ2-7, with TRBD2 matching 10 bases. The V gene's germline CDR1 is SGHVS and CDR2 FQNEAQ. The junction had 3 bases not matched to a gene; V was cut back by 1 base and J by 3 bases. The CDR3 runs to 15 residues. The CDR3 DNA sequence: TGTGCCAGCAGCTTAGAGGCTAGCGGGAGCTACGAGCAGTACTTC. Residues: CASSLEASGSYEQYF.

As for this clone: The sample has other DNA sequences that encode this CDR3 too. The chain employs TRBV11-3 and TRBJ2-7; 7 nucleotides match TRBD1. J gave up 2 bases and V 3 bases, and 1 base lay outside the gene matches. The CDR3 runs 13 residues. Germline V gene sequence: CDR1 SGHNT, CDR2 YENEEA. For the CDR3, the DNA is TGTGCCAGCAGCTTTGGGACAGCCTACGAGCAGTACTTC. Protein: CASSFGTAYEQYF. The complete variable domain, with remaining parts taken from reference TRBV11-3 and TRBJ2-7, reads EAGVVQSPRYKIIEKKQPVAFWCNPISGHNTLYWYLQNLGQGPELLIRYENEEAVDDSQLPKDRFSAERLKGVDSTLKIQPAELGDSAVYLCASSFGTAYEQYFGPGTRLTVT.

This clone was detected only a few times. This chain joins TRBV5-1 and TRBJ2-1; D is possibly TRBD1 (5 bases). This CDR3 region has 14 residues. The V gene lost 4 bases and the J gene lost 6 bases, with 14 bases spanning the gap. Looked up from germline, CDR1 is SGHRS and CDR2 is YFSETQ. The CDR3 DNA is TGCGCCAGCAGCGTCTCAGCAGGGATCAATGAGCAGTTCTTC. Translating gives CASSVSAGINEQFF.

The genes are TRBV9 and TRBJ2-5; D may be TRBD2 (6 bases). Germline values: CDR1 SGDLS, CDR2 YYNGEE. The CDR3 is made up of 14 amino acids. Trimming stripped 0 bases from V and 2 bases from J, with 8 bases between. The CDR3 nucleotides read TGTGCCAGCAGCGTAGGGGACTTGCAAGAGACCCAGTACTTC. The encoded protein is CASSVGDLQETQYF.

There are a few counts of this clone. This chain connects TRBV4-2 to TRBJ2-1, with D perhaps matching TRBD2 (7 bases). The germline CDR1 and CDR2 sequences are LGHNA and YNFKEQ. V was clipped by 5 bases and J by 4 bases, with 18 bases between them. The CDR3 extends over 16 amino acids. The CDR3 reads CASSTKQGGGYNEQFF. CDR3 nucleotide sequence: TGTGCCAGCAGCACCAAACAGGGAGGGGGATACAATGAGCAGTTCTTC.

This clone has just a few counts. The chain joins TRBV7-2 to TRBJ2-3; D remains unclear. V was pared by 3 bases and J by 0 bases, with 7 bases between. Germline V gene sequence: CDR1 SGHTA, CDR2 FQGNSA. This CDR3 is 14 amino acids long. In DNA form, the CDR3 reads TGTGCCAGCAGCTTCACTTGGAGCACAGATACGCAGTATTTT. Translating gives CASSFTWSTDTQYF.

The rearrangement links TRBV30 to TRBJ2-1; D unclear. V was clipped by 4 bases and J by 12 bases, with 19 bases between them. CDR1 is GTSNPN, CDR2 SVGIG, per germline (reference sequence). The CDR3 contains 13 residues. CDR3 residues: CAWNVITSASQFF. As DNA, the CDR3 is TGTGCCTGGAATGTGATAACTTCCGCATCGCAGTTCTTC. The entire variable domain, with the rest obtained from reference TRBV30 and TRBJ2-1, is as follows: SQTIHQWPATLVQPVGSPLSLECTVEGTSNPNLYWYRQAAGRGLQLLFYSVGIGQISSEVPQNLSASRPQDRQFILSSKKLLLSDSGFYLCAWNVITSASQFFGPGTRLTVL.

As for this clone: This CDR3 is also generated by other DNA sequences in the sample. The V call is TRBV30, the J call TRBJ1-2; D ambiguous. Trimming removed 3 bases from V and 1 base from J, with 9 bases in between. Germline V gene sequence: CDR1 GTSNPN, CDR2 SVGIG (reference sequence). The CDR3 is 13 amino acids. CDR3 in amino acids: CAWRRGINYGYTF. CDR3 nucleotide sequence: TGTGCCTGGAGGCGGGGAATTAACTATGGCTACACCTTC.

This CDR3 is CASGPQRHGYTF. The CDR3 region has the DNA TGTGCTAGTGGTCCCCAGCGGCACGGCTACACCTTC. The chain combines TRBV12-5 with TRBJ1-2, with D hard to call. Germline assignment: CDR1 LGHNT and CDR2 FRNRAP. V gave up 5 bases and J gave up 8 bases, with 12 bases separating them. The CDR3 sequence is 12 residues long.

As DNA, the CDR3 is TGTGCCAGCAGCGTCACTAGCGGGAGGACCACCGGGGAGCTGTTTTTT. Amino acid sequence: CASSVTSGRTTGELFF. J is TRBJ2-2 and V is TRBV9, with 12 positions matching TRBD2. V gave up 2 bases and J gave up 4 bases; unmatched junction bases: 3. Germline V CDR1 and CDR2: SGDLS, YYNGEE. The length of the CDR3 is 16 residues.

This rearrangement joins TRBV30 to TRBJ2-7; 12 bases match TRBD1. Per germline, CDR1 GTSNPN and CDR2 SVGIG (reference sequence). The CDR3 has 14 amino acids. Germline trimming cut 5 bases from V and 2 bases from J; bases unmatched to any gene: 4. The CDR3, as DNA: TGTGCCTGGGGGACAGGGGGCTTTACCTACGAGCAGTACTTC. Its translation: CAWGTGGFTYEQYF.

The sample holds a few counts of this clone. V usage is TRBV15 and J usage is TRBJ2-5; D is possibly TRBD1 (6 bases). The ends were cut back, 0 bases at V and 5 bases at J, with 16 bases in the middle. This CDR3 is built from 16 residues. Germline CDR1 LNHNV, CDR2 YYDKDF (reference sequence). CDR3 sequence (DNA): TGTGCCACCAGCAGAGATCCGGGTGGGGGCGGTGAGACCCAGTACTTC. It translates to CATSRDPGGGGETQYF.

The rearrangement uses TRBV5-4 and TRBJ1-4, with D tentatively TRBD1 (5 bases). Germline V gives CDR1 SGHNT, CDR2 YYREEE (reference sequence). The CDR3 runs 13 residues. Trimming left V 5 bases short and J 8 bases short, with 13 bases between. CDR3: CASSSGKEEKLFF. The CDR3 bases are TGTGCCAGCAGTTCAGGGAAGGAGGAAAAACTGTTTTTT.

This clone was seen more than once but under ten times. This sequence joins TRBV13 and TRBJ1-4, with 7 bases matching TRBD1. CDR3 size: 15 residues. Trimming removed 3 bases from V and 5 bases from J; junction bases left unmatched: 6. CDR1 is PRHDT, CDR2 FYEKMQ, per germline (reference sequence). CDR3 sequence (DNA): TGTGCCAGCAGCTTCGACAGGGCAGTGAATGAAAAACTGTTTTTT. Its protein is CASSFDRAVNEKLFF. The full variable domain, completed using reference TRBV13 and TRBJ1-4, is AAGVIQSPRHLIKEKRETATLKCYPIPRHDTVYWYQQGPGQDPQFLISFYEKMQSDKGSIPDRFSAQQFSDYHSELNMSSLELGDSALYFCASSFDRAVNEKLFFGSGTQLSVL.

The chain carries TRBV13 and TRBJ2-7, with a weak D call TRBD2 (6 bases). The V end was cut by 6 bases, the J end by 4 bases, with 19 bases between. The CDR3 is made up of 15 amino acids. Germline loops: CDR1 PRHDT, CDR2 FYEKMQ (reference sequence). The CDR3 region has the DNA TGTGCCAGCAGGCGCAAAGGGACTGCCATATACGAGCAGTACTTC. Translating it yields CASRRKGTAIYEQYF. Combining the CDR3 with reference TRBV13 and TRBJ2-7 gives the whole variable domain AAGVIQSPRHLIKEKRETATLKCYPIPRHDTVYWYQQGPGQDPQFLISFYEKMQSDKGSIPDRFSAQQFSDYHSELNMSSLELGDSALYFCASRRKGTAIYEQYFGPGTRLTVT.

This clone has a handful of counts. The CDR3 region has the DNA TGTGCCAGCAGCCAAGCGCGCCGGGTGGGCTACACCTTC. This codes for CASSQARRVGYTF. The chain is built from TRBV14 and TRBJ1-2; no firm D call. Between the trimmed V and J ends, which lost 1 base and 8 bases, there was a span of 11 bases. CDR3 length: 13 residues. Germline V gene lookup returns CDR1 SGHDN and CDR2 FVKESK.

V gene TRBV5-1 combines with J gene TRBJ2-7; weak D call: TRBD1 (5 bases). V was pared by 1 base and J by 1 base, with 12 bases between. This CDR3 spans 15 amino acids. Germline-derived CDR1 and CDR2 are SGHRS and YFSETQ. The CDR3 DNA reads as TGCGCCAGCAGCTTGAACGCAGGGCCGTCCTACGAGCAGTACTTC. Encoded protein: CASSLNAGPSYEQYF.

This clone was found a few times. The genes are TRBV2 and TRBJ2-3; tentatively, D is TRBD1 (8 bases). The CDR3 sequence is 13 residues long. Trimming pared 7 bases from V and 3 bases from J, leaving 11 bases between. CDR1 and CDR2 (germline): SNHLY, FYNNEI. The CDR3 sequence is CASKQGGTDTQYF. The CDR3 nucleotides are TGTGCCAGCAAACAGGGGGGGACAGATACGCAGTATTTT.

This rearrangement joins TRBV13 to TRBJ2-2, with no clear D. This CDR3 has 14 amino acids. The germline V gene encodes CDR1 PRHDT and CDR2 FYEKMQ (reference sequence). The ends were cut back, 2 bases at V and 0 bases at J, with 4 bases in the middle. This chain's CDR3 is CASSLRANTGELFF. The CDR3 bases are TGTGCCAGCAGCTTACGCGCGAACACCGGGGAGCTGTTTTTT.

In this sample, this clone turned up a few times. The J gene is TRBJ2-5, the V gene TRBV18, with a possible D match to TRBD1 (5 bases). Trimming pared 8 bases from V and 5 bases from J, leaving 15 bases between. CDR1 and CDR2 (germline): KGHSH, LQKENI. CDR3 length: 13 amino acids. Here the CDR3 reads CASQYGASETQYF. The CDR3 bases are TGTGCCAGCCAATATGGGGCGAGCGAGACCCAGTACTTC.

This sequence joins TRBV4-3 and TRBJ1-1; no firm D call. Germline lookup yields CDR1 LGHNA and CDR2 YSLEER. Trimming stripped 6 bases from V and 3 bases from J, with 11 bases between. There are 13 residues in the CDR3. The CDR3 DNA reads TGCGCCAGCAGTTCGGGAAAGCACACTGAAGCTTTCTTT. Translating it yields CASSSGKHTEAFF.

The chain employs TRBV6-1 and TRBJ2-3; 13 positions agree with TRBD2. CDR1 and CDR2 (germline): MNHNS, SASEGT. This CDR3 has 14 residues. V was clipped by 11 bases and J by 3 bases; unmatched bases: 5. The CDR3, as DNA: TGTGCCGCGACGACTAGCGGGAGGACAGATACGCAGTATTTT. Translating gives CAATTSGRTDTQYF.